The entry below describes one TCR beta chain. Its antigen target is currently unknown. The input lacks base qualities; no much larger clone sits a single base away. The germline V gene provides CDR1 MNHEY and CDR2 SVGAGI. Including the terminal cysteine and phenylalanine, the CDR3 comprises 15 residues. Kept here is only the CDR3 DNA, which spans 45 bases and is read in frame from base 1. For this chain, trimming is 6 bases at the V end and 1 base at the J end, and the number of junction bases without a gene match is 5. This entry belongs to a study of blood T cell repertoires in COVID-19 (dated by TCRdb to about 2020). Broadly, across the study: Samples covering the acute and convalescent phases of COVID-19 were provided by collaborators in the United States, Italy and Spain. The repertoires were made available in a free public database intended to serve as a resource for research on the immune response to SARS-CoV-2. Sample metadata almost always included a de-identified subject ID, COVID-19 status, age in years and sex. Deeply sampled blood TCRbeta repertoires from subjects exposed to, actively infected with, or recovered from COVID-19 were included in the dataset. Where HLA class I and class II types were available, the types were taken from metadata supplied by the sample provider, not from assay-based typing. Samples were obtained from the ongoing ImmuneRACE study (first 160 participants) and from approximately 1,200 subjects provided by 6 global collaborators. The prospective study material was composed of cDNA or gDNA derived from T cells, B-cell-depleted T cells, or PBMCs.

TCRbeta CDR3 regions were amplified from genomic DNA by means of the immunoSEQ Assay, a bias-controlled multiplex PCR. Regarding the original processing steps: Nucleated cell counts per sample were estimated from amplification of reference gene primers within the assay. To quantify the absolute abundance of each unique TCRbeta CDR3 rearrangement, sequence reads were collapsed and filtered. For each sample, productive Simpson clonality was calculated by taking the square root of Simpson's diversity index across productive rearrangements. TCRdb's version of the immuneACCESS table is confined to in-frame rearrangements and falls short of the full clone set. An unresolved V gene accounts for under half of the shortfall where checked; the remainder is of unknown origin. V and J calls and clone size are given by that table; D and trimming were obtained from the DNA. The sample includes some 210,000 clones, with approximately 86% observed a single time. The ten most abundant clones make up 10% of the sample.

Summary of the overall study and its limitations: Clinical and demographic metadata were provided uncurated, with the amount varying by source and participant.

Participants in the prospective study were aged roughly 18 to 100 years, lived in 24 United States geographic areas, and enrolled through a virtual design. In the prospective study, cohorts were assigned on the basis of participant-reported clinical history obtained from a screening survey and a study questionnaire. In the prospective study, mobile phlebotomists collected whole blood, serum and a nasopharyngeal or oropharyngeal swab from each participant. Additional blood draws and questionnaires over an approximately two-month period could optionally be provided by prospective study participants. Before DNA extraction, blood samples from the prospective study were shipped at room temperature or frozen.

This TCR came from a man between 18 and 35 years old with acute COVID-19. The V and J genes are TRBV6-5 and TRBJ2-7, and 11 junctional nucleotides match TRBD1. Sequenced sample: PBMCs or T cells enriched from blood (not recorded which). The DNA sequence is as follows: TGTGCCAGCAGCCGCGGGACAGGGGGATCCTACGAGCAGTACTTC. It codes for CASSRGTGGSYEQYF.